The rows below give T cell receptor beta chains drawn from one sample of a study of shared clonotypes between healthy human individuals. The method was immunoSEQ multiplex PCR; TCRdb's version includes in-frame clones alone and lacks a portion of them. The table lists over a million clones, 60% to 80% of them singletons, with around 1.5% in the top ten. Sample: memory CD4+ T cells sorted from blood. These receptors originate from a man aged 18 to 35 in good health. CDR3s include the opening cysteine and the closing phenylalanine or tryptophan. A D gene is named only where the DNA matches it firmly. The size field is filled for only some rows; it gives once, few, many or a size class.

clone_size	j_call	d_call	v_call	cdr3_nt	cdr3_aa
-	TRBJ1-3	-	TRBV10-3	TGTGCCATCAGCCTAGGGGGCTCTGGAAACACCATATATTTT	CAISLGGSGNTIYF
-	TRBJ2-3	-	TRBV21-1	TGTGCCAGCAGCAACAGGGACCCAACAGGGACGCAGTATTTT	CASSNRDPTGTQYF
-	TRBJ1-1	TRBD1	TRBV5-6	TGTGCCAGCAGCTTTTGGACAGGGAACACTGAAGCTTTCTTT	CASSFWTGNTEAFF
many	TRBJ1-2	-	TRBV10-3	TGTGCCATCACCGAGGGGAGGCAGGCAAGTGGCTACACCTTC	CAITEGRQASGYTF
-	TRBJ2-3	-	TRBV7-9	TGTGCCAGCAGCTTAAGCCAACAGGGAATCACAGATACGCAGTATTTT	CASSLSQQGITDTQYF
-	TRBJ2-1	TRBD2	TRBV9	TGTGCCAGCAGCCTAAGAGCGGGAGGATTAAATGAGCAGTTCTTC	CASSLRAGGLNEQFF
-	TRBJ1-4	TRBD1	TRBV5-8	TGTGCCAGCAGCTTGGGGCAACAGGGGGCTGAAAAACTGTTTTTT	CASSLGQQGAEKLFF
-	TRBJ1-4	-	TRBV5-6	TGTGCCAGCAGCTTCGACCCGGGGAATGAAAAACTGTTTTTT	CASSFDPGNEKLFF
few	TRBJ2-4	TRBD2	TRBV28	TGTGCCAGCAGTCCCCCAGGCGGGAGGGCGGGAACCATTCAGTACTTC	CASSPPGGRAGTIQYF
-	TRBJ2-3	-	TRBV9	TGTGCCAGCAGCGCCCAGGGGGGCGGGGTATTAGATACGCAGTATTTT	CASSAQGGGVLDTQYF
-	TRBJ1-3	TRBD1	TRBV29-1	TGCAGCGTGGGGACAGGTGGAAACACCATATATTTT	CSVGTGGNTIYF
once	TRBJ1-1	TRBD1	TRBV19	TGTGCCAGTAGTATGGGATGGACAGGGTTGAGCACTGAAGCTTTCTTT	CASSMGWTGLSTEAFF
-	TRBJ2-2	-	TRBV12-5	TGTGCTAGTGGTTTGGTACTGGGACCGAACACCGGGGAGCTGTTTTTT	CASGLVLGPNTGELFF
-	TRBJ1-2	-	TRBV29-1	TGCAGCGTTGAAACCTTAATGACTGATTGGAGCTATGGCTACACCTTC	CSVETLMTDWSYGYTF
-	TRBJ1-1	TRBD1	TRBV28	TGTGCCAGCAGAGCGGGACAGCCGAACACTGAAGCTTTCTTT	CASRAGQPNTEAFF
-	TRBJ2-3	-	TRBV11-1	TGTGCCAGCAGCTTAAGGCGGGACCGTAGTCCAGATACGCAGTATTTT	CASSLRRDRSPDTQYF
-	TRBJ2-7	TRBD2	TRBV2	TGTGCCAGCAGTGAAATCTCTCGGGGGGGCCTCTACGAGCAGTACTTC	CASSEISRGGLYEQYF
-	TRBJ2-7	-	TRBV29-1	TGCAGCGTTGAAGGGCAGGCAGAGACCGAGCAGTACTTC	CSVEGQAETEQYF
-	TRBJ1-3	-	TRBV5-1	TGCGCCAGCAGCAGAGGCGACGGGGAAAACACCATATATTTT	CASSRGDGENTIYF
once	TRBJ2-7	TRBD1	TRBV6-6	TGTGCCAGCAGTTACGCCCGGGACAGGGGGTTTCTGGAGCAGTACTTC	CASSYARDRGFLEQYF
-	TRBJ2-6	-	TRBV2	TGTGCCAGTGGGGTGGGGCCGACTGGGGCCAACGTCCTGACTTTC	CASGVGPTGANVLTF
-	TRBJ2-6	TRBD2	TRBV27	TGTGCCAGCCTTCCTAGCGGGAGAGAGTCTGGGGCCAACGTCCTGACTTTC	CASLPSGRESGANVLTF
-	TRBJ2-5	-	TRBV5-1	TGCGCCAGCAGCTTGGGCGACAGTCAAGAGACCCAGTACTTC	CASSLGDSQETQYF
-	TRBJ2-3	TRBD2	TRBV15	TGTGCCACCAGCAGCTTGGACTGGACTAGCGGGAGGGCCCCGGATACGCAGTATTTT	CATSSLDWTSGRAPDTQYF
-	TRBJ2-3	TRBD1	TRBV12-5	TGTGCTAGTGGTTTGTCTCCGCTCAAGTTGACCGGGACAGTTGCGGTGGGCTCCACAGATACGCAGTATTTT	CASGLSPLKLTGTVAVGSTDTQYF
-	TRBJ2-7	TRBD2	TRBV18	TGTGCCAGCTCACCCCGGCTAGCGGGCGTAGAGCAGTACTTC	CASSPRLAGVEQYF
-	TRBJ1-1	-	TRBV6-5	TGTGCCAGCAGTTACTGGGAGACGAACACTGAAGCTTTCTTT	CASSYWETNTEAFF
-	TRBJ1-3	-	TRBV7-2	TGTGCCAGCAGCTTAGGGGGACGAATTAGCTCTGGAAACACCATATATTTT	CASSLGGRISSGNTIYF
once	TRBJ2-6	TRBD1	TRBV30	TGTGCCTGGAGTGCCCGACAGGGCTTGATCTCTGGGGCCAACGTCCTGACTTTC	CAWSARQGLISGANVLTF
-	TRBJ1-4	-	TRBV4-1	TGCGCCAGCAGCCTCCCGACGGGGGACCCTGTAAAACTGTTTTTT	CASSLPTGDPVKLFF
few	TRBJ1-1	-	TRBV29-1	TGCAGCGTTGCGAGTCCTGAAGCTTTCTTT	CSVASPEAFF
-	TRBJ1-5	-	TRBV6-5	TGTGCCAGCAGCCGGGACCCCCACGGGAATCAGCCCCAGCATTTT	CASSRDPHGNQPQHF
-	TRBJ2-7	-	TRBV27	TGTGCCAGCAGTTTATCGCCACTTACTTCCTACGAGCAGTACTTC	CASSLSPLTSYEQYF
-	TRBJ1-4	-	TRBV11-2	TGTGCCAGCAGCCCTTGGCGAGGAGCAACTAATGAAAAACTGTTTTTT	CASSPWRGATNEKLFF
-	TRBJ2-5	TRBD2	TRBV5-6	TGTGCCAGCAGCCTGGATCGGGGGGGCCCAGGGGAGACCCAGTACTTC	CASSLDRGGPGETQYF
-	TRBJ1-5	-	TRBV28	TGTGCCAGCGGCTATAGGGATCAGCCCCAGCATTTT	CASGYRDQPQHF